The 19 T cell receptor beta chains below all came from one sample that was sequenced in a study of shared clonotypes between healthy human individuals. The repertoire was sequenced with immunoSEQ multiplex PCR; TCRdb's copy has only in-frame clones and lacks some. The data show about 640,000 clones, less than 80% seen once. Sequencing was performed on memory CD4+ T cells sorted from blood. As to subset: CD45RA-negative fraction. These receptors originate from a woman between 25 and 40 years old in good health.

This clone was seen a few times. The chain combines TRBV2 with TRBJ1-2; TRBD1 matches 11 bases. Unmatched junction bases numbered 6, after V lost 7 bases and J lost 5 bases. This CDR3 has 14 residues. Germline lookup yields CDR1 SNHLY and CDR2 FYNNEI. CDR3 DNA: TGTGCCAGCACCTCGGGACAGGGGGTTTATGGCTACACCTTC. Its translation: CASTSGQGVYGYTF.

This rearrangement joins TRBV7-7 to TRBJ2-5; 12 bases line up with TRBD2. V dropped 0 bases and J dropped 5; count of bases not matched to a gene: 7. Germline CDR1 and CDR2: SSHAT and FNYEAQ (reference sequence). CDR3 length: 17 residues. The CDR3 loop is CASSLARTSGTGETQYF. The CDR3 bases are TGTGCCAGCAGCTTAGCTAGGACTAGCGGGACGGGGGAGACCCAGTACTTC.

This clone has more than one count but fewer than ten. The gene calls are TRBV5-1 and TRBJ1-1, with D uncertain. There are 14 residues in the CDR3. Germline loops: CDR1 SGHRS, CDR2 YFSETQ. With 3 bases removed from V and 2 bases from J, the gap between germline ends came to 11 bases. As DNA, the CDR3 is TGCGCCAGCAGCTGGGCTACCAGTAACACTGAAGCTTTCTTT. Translated: CASSWATSNTEAFF. The complete variable domain, with remaining parts taken from reference TRBV5-1 and TRBJ1-1, reads KAGVTQTPRYLIKTRGQQVTLSCSPISGHRSVSWYQQTPGQGLQFLFEYFSETQRNKGNFPGRFSGRQFSNSRSEMNVSTLELGDSALYLCASSWATSNTEAFFGQGTRLTVV.

The CDR3 reads CASSPGGTTETQYF. CDR3 sequence (DNA): TGTGCCAGCAGCCCAGGGGGGACTACAGAGACCCAGTACTTC. V gene TRBV7-2 combines with J gene TRBJ2-5; D is possibly TRBD1 or TRBD2 (7 bases each). The V and J ends lost 5 bases and 4 bases respectively, with 14 bases between them. Germline V gene sequence: CDR1 SGHTA, CDR2 FQGNSA. This CDR3 region has 14 residues. Looking up the rest from reference TRBV7-2 and TRBJ2-5 gives the full variable domain: GAGVSQSPSNKVTEKGKDVELRCDPISGHTALYWYRQSLGQGLEFLIYFQGNSAPDKSGLPSDRFSAERTGGSVSTLTIQRTQQEDSAVYLCASSPGGTTETQYFGPGTRLLVL.

The gene calls are TRBV6-6 and TRBJ2-2; 7 bases map to TRBD1. The CDR3 sequence is 14 residues long. The ends lost 6 bases at V and 4 bases at J; junction bases unmatched: 5. CDR1 is MNHNY and CDR2 is SVGAGI in the germline V gene (reference sequence). The CDR3: CASRGDRSTGELFF. The CDR3 nucleotides read TGTGCCAGCAGGGGGGACAGAAGCACCGGGGAGCTGTTTTTT.

This clone came up a few times. V and J are TRBV2 and TRBJ1-4, with TRBD1 identical over 10 bases. Germline assignment: CDR1 SNHLY and CDR2 FYNNEI. The CDR3 has 14 residues. The V segment lost 4 bases and the J segment 7 bases; nucleotides outside the gene matches: 3. For the CDR3, the DNA is TGTGCCAGCAGTGGGGACAGGGGAATTGAAAAACTGTTTTTT. Its protein is CASSGDRGIEKLFF. The full variable domain, rest sourced from reference TRBV2 and TRBJ1-4, is EPEVTQTPSHQVTQMGQEVILRCVPISNHLYFYWYRQILGQKVEFLVSFYNNEISEKSEIFDDQFSVERPDGSNFTLKIRSTKLEDSAMYFCASSGDRGIEKLFFGSGTQLSVL.

The chain recombines TRBV5-1 with TRBJ1-5; TRBD1 might be the D (5 bases). The V gene's germline CDR1 is SGHRS and CDR2 YFSETQ. This CDR3 contains 15 residues. V lost 3 bases, J lost 1 base, and 11 bases lay in between. The CDR3 DNA is TGCGCCAGCAGCTCCCCCCGGGGGAGCAATCAGCCCCAGCATTTT. Protein: CASSSPRGSNQPQHF.

This sequence joins TRBV30 and TRBJ1-2; D gene ambiguous. CDR1 and CDR2 from the germline V gene are GTSNPN and SVGIG (reference sequence). Trimming pared 4 bases from V and 3 bases from J, leaving 12 bases between. The CDR3 is 13 residues long. DNA of the CDR3: TGTGCCTGGACCGTCGGGGTCTACTATGGCTACACCTTC. Translating it yields CAWTVGVYYGYTF. Variable domain in full (rest from reference TRBV30 and TRBJ1-2): SQTIHQWPATLVQPVGSPLSLECTVEGTSNPNLYWYRQAAGRGLQLLFYSVGIGQISSEVPQNLSASRPQDRQFILSSKKLLLSDSGFYLCAWTVGVYYGYTFGSGTRLTVV.

The chain links TRBV4-1 to TRBJ2-7, with D hard to call. The V end was cut by 4 bases, the J end by 0 bases, with 13 bases between. The CDR3 has 15 residues. Germline V CDR1 and CDR2: MGHRA, YSYEKL. Written as DNA, the CDR3 is TGCGCCAGCAGCCTAGCCCTTCTAAGCTCCTACGAGCAGTACTTC. Protein product: CASSLALLSSYEQYF.

CDR3 residues: CASSFPIAGESYEQYF. As DNA, the CDR3 is TGTGCCAGCAGTTTTCCAATAGCGGGAGAGTCCTACGAGCAGTACTTC. The chain links TRBV28 to TRBJ2-7; 9 bases align to TRBD2. Germline V gene sequence: CDR1 MDHEN, CDR2 SYDVKM. V dropped 3 bases and J dropped 1; count of bases not matched to a gene: 7. The CDR3 runs to 16 residues.

This chain links TRBV5-1 with TRBJ2-5; no reliable D call. V was clipped by 7 bases and J by 3 bases, with 7 bases between them. The CDR3 runs to 11 residues. Germline V gives CDR1 SGHRS, CDR2 YFSETQ. Here the CDR3 reads CASRMEETQYF. The DNA for the CDR3 is TGCGCCAGCCGAATGGAAGAGACCCAGTACTTC.

The chain employs TRBV7-2 and TRBJ1-1, with D possibly matching TRBD1 (5 bases). V dropped 3 bases and J dropped 5 bases, with 16 bases sitting between them. Germline values: CDR1 SGHTA, CDR2 FQGNSA. CDR3 length: 15 residues. The CDR3 DNA sequence: TGTGCCAGCAGCTTCATGTCCGGGGGACGAACTGAAGCTTTCTTT. Protein sequence: CASSFMSGGRTEAFF.

The chain uses TRBV28 and TRBJ2-7; D is ambiguous. CDR1 is MDHEN and CDR2 is SYDVKM in the germline V gene. The V end was cut by 5 bases, the J end by 4 bases, with 15 bases between. The CDR3 has 14 amino acids. CDR3 in amino acids: CASSPHTAIYEQYF. CDR3 DNA sequence: TGTGCCAGCAGTCCGCACACCGCTATTTACGAGCAGTACTTC.

The chain uses TRBV7-2 and TRBJ2-1; 12 bases line up with TRBD1. The CDR3 is made up of 16 amino acids. From germline, CDR1 is SGHTA and CDR2 FQGNSA. The V gene end was trimmed by 5 bases and the J gene end by 9 bases; junction bases not matched to a gene: 11. DNA of the CDR3: TGTGCCAGCAGCCACGGCAGTGGGACAGGGGGCGGTGAGCAGTTCTTC. This codes for CASSHGSGTGGGEQFF.

The CDR3 protein is CASSALAGGPTDTQYF. The CDR3 DNA follows: TGTGCCAGCAGCGCACTAGCGGGAGGACCCACAGATACGCAGTATTTT. The chain joins TRBV9 to TRBJ2-3, with 12 bases aligning to TRBD2. The CDR3 runs 16 residues. Trimming cost V 3 bases and J 2 bases; bases outside gene matches: 4. Germline V lookup: CDR1 SGDLS, CDR2 YYNGEE.

The rearrangement links TRBV21-1 to TRBJ2-3; the table's TRBD2 call for D was not verified on the DNA. TRBV21-1 has pseudogene status. The CDR3 extends over 18 amino acids. CDR3 loop: CASSALSGLADSTDTQYF. CDR3 DNA: TGTGCCAGCAGCGCATTATCGGGACTAGCGGATAGCACAGATACGCAGTATTTT.

V usage is TRBV27 and J usage is TRBJ2-5; 10 positions match TRBD2. This CDR3 contains 15 residues. Germline assignment: CDR1 MNHEY and CDR2 SMNVEV (reference sequence). V lost 5 bases to trimming and J lost 4 bases; unmatched junction nucleotides: 7. The CDR3 loop reads CASSQRAGGSETQYF. DNA of the CDR3: TGTGCCAGCAGTCAGAGAGCGGGAGGGTCAGAGACCCAGTACTTC.

The chain links TRBV7-9 to TRBJ2-7; 8 bases agree with TRBD1. Per germline, CDR1 SEHNR and CDR2 FQNEAQ (reference sequence). The CDR3 runs 17 residues. V lost 5 bases to trimming and J lost 2 bases; unmatched junction nucleotides: 14. The CDR3 nucleotides read TGTGCCAGCAGCGCTACCCCCGGGACAGGCCTTACCTACGAGCAGTACTTC. It encodes CASSATPGTGLTYEQYF.

V gene TRBV7-9 combines with J gene TRBJ1-1; 7 bases are a match to TRBD1. CDR1 and CDR2 (germline): SEHNR, FQNEAQ (reference sequence). The V gene end was trimmed by 6 bases and the J gene end by 3 bases; junction bases not matched to a gene: 10. The length of the CDR3 is 15 residues. The CDR3 is CASRKTGDRYTEAFF. CDR3 nucleotide sequence: TGTGCCAGCAGAAAAACAGGGGATAGGTACACTGAAGCTTTCTTT.